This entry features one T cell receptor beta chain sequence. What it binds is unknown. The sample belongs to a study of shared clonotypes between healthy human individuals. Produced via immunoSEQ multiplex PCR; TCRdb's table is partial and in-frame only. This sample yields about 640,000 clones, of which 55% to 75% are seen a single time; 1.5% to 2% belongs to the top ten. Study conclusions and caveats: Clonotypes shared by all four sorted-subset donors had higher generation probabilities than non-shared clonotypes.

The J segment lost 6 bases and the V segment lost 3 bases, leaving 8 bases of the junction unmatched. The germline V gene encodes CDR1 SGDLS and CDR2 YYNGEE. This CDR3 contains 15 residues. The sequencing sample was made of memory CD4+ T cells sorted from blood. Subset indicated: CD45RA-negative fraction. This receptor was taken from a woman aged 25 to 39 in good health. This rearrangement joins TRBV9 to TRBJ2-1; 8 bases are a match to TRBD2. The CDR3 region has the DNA TGTGCCAGCAGCGCACGGGAGGGCCGGGCCAATGAGCAGTTCTTC. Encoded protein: CASSAREGRANEQFF.